The 18 T cell receptor beta chains presented below share a single source sample, sequenced in a study of beta chain features in type 1 diabetes. Every bit of the isolated RNA underwent reverse transcription, so sequencing read expressed TCRB transcripts. Measured with immunoSEQ multiplex PCR; TCRdb has only the in-frame clones, and not every one. The sample holds roughly 310,000 clones, approximately 11% seen once. Sequenced: naive CD4+ T cells from blood. The receptors shown here come from a young woman in good health.

The chain links TRBV14 to TRBJ2-1; 9 bases are a match to TRBD2. V shed 4 bases and J 4 bases; nucleotides not matched to a gene: 2. CDR1 is SGHDN, CDR2 FVKESK, per germline. This CDR3 comprises 14 residues. CDR3 region: CASSRTSEYNEQFF. CDR3 bases: TGTGCCAGCAGCCGGACTAGCGAATACAATGAGCAGTTCTTC.

V gene TRBV11-2 combines with J gene TRBJ2-3; 10 nucleotides agree with TRBD1. Trimming cost V 0 bases and J 4 bases; bases outside gene matches: 10. The CDR3 has 18 amino acids. Germline CDR1 is SGHAT and CDR2 is FQNNGV. The CDR3 bases are TGTGCCAGCAGCTTAGATCTATCCGACAGGGGGCTTCCAGATACGCAGTATTTT. This translates into CASSLDLSDRGLPDTQYF.

This clone appeared a few times. The chain couples TRBV19 to TRBJ2-7; 7 nucleotides line up with TRBD1. This CDR3 is built from 14 residues. J gave up 0 bases and V 6 bases, and 5 bases lay outside the gene matches. Germline V gives CDR1 LNHDA, CDR2 SQIVND (reference sequence). The CDR3 here is CASRRTGSSYEQYF. CDR3 nucleotide sequence: TGTGCCAGTAGAAGGACAGGTAGCTCCTACGAGCAGTACTTC.

This chain connects TRBV28 to TRBJ2-7; a weak D match, TRBD2 (6 bases). The CDR3 length is 15 residues. Germline V CDR1 and CDR2: MDHEN, SYDVKM. The V and J ends lost 8 bases and 0 bases respectively, with 17 bases between them. CDR3 sequence (DNA): TGTGCCAGCTATCCGGGGGACGAGAGCTCCTACGAGCAGTACTTC. Translating it yields CASYPGDESSYEQYF.

The V and J genes are TRBV6-6 and TRBJ1-4; D gene ambiguous. Per germline, CDR1 MNHNY and CDR2 SVGAGI (reference sequence). V lost 7 bases to trimming and J lost 4 bases, with 4 bases between them. The CDR3 loop spans 11 amino acids. CDR3 nucleotide sequence: TGTGCCAGCACCCTTAATGAAAAACTGTTTTTT. Amino acid sequence: CASTLNEKLFF.

J is TRBJ1-1 and V is TRBV14, with D uncertain. The CDR3 has 13 residues. V lost 6 bases to trimming and J lost 0 bases, with 8 bases between them. CDR1 SGHDN and CDR2 FVKESK come from the germline V gene. CDR3 nucleotide sequence: TGTGCCAGCAGTAGCAGCCTGAACACTGAAGCTTTCTTT. Translation: CASSSSLNTEAFF.

This chain uses TRBV5-4 with TRBJ2-5; 13 nucleotides agree with TRBD2. Germline V gene sequence: CDR1 SGHNT, CDR2 YYREEE (reference sequence). The CDR3 has 16 residues. The junction had 6 bases not matched to a gene; V was cut back by 4 bases and J by 3 bases. CDR3 coding DNA: TGTGCCAGCAGCCCAGGACTAGCGGGAGACGAAGAGACCCAGTACTTC. This sequence encodes CASSPGLAGDEETQYF.

This clone turned up a few times. The CDR3 sequence is CASSEAGTGRSFF. The CDR3 region has the DNA TGTGCCAGCAGTGAAGCCGGGACAGGGCGATCTTTCTTT. J is TRBJ1-1 and V is TRBV6-1, with 9 bases that match TRBD1. Trimming at V came to 0 bases and at J to 12 bases, leaving 5 bases not matched to a gene. Per the germline V gene, CDR1 is MNHNS and CDR2 is SASEGT. The CDR3 loop spans 13 amino acids.

This clone was observed a handful of times. The J gene is TRBJ1-4, the V gene TRBV7-3; D not resolved. The germline V gene encodes CDR1 SGHTA and CDR2 FQGTGA. The CDR3 spans 15 residues. V was trimmed by 0 bases and J by 8 bases, leaving 13 bases between them. The CDR3 nucleotides read TGTGCCAGCAGCTTAACAGGGAACCCGGGGGAAAAACTGTTTTTT. Translating gives CASSLTGNPGEKLFF.

The rearrangement links TRBV6-5 to TRBJ1-5, with no clear D. The CDR3 contains 15 residues. The V gene's germline CDR1 is MNHEY and CDR2 SVGAGI. V lost 6 bases and J lost 7, with 19 bases in between. In DNA form, the CDR3 reads TGTGCCAGCAGCGCGAGAGAGGGATGGCGGCAGCCCCAGCATTTT. Encoded protein: CASSAREGWRQPQHF.

V usage is TRBV25-1 and J usage is TRBJ2-5, with D unclear. Trimming left V 3 bases short and J 3 bases short, with 8 bases between. The CDR3 covers 13 residues. Germline CDR1 is MGHDK and CDR2 is SYGVNS. DNA of the CDR3: TGTGCCAGCAGTGAGTCCCTCGAAGAGACCCAGTACTTC. It specifies CASSESLEETQYF.

This clone was picked up a small number of times. The chain links TRBV9 to TRBJ2-3, with D tentatively TRBD1 (6 bases). The germline V and J ends were trimmed by 0 bases and 0 bases, with 11 bases remaining between them. The CDR3 is made up of 16 amino acids. Germline V gives CDR1 SGDLS, CDR2 YYNGEE. CDR3 DNA sequence: TGTGCCAGCAGCGTAGCCCGACAGGATAGCACAGATACGCAGTATTTT. This encodes CASSVARQDSTDTQYF.

The table lists this clone with a few counts. This chain connects TRBV5-1 to TRBJ2-4; TRBD1 aligns across 11 bases. V lost 2 bases and J lost 8; bases outside the gene matches: 3. CDR1 and CDR2 from the germline V gene are SGHRS and YFSETQ. The CDR3 is made up of 14 amino acids. CDR3: CASSFRDRGDIQYF. The CDR3 nucleotides are TGCGCCAGCAGCTTCCGGGACAGGGGGGACATTCAGTACTTC.

The chain has TRBV30 and TRBJ2-3; tentative D call: TRBD1 (6 bases). The germline V and J ends were trimmed by 5 bases and 0 bases, with 15 bases remaining between them. The germline V gene encodes CDR1 GTSNPN and CDR2 SVGIG (reference sequence). The CDR3 loop spans 15 amino acids. CDR3 amino acids: CAWLLEGVSTDTQYF. In DNA, the CDR3 is TGTGCCTGGCTCCTCGAGGGGGTTAGCACAGATACGCAGTATTTT.

This clone showed up just a few times. The rearrangement joins TRBV4-3 to TRBJ2-1; unclear D gene. Germline-derived CDR1 and CDR2 are LGHNA and YSLEER. This CDR3 has 16 amino acids. V lost 1 base to trimming and J lost 0 bases, with 10 bases between them. In DNA, the CDR3 is TGCGCCAGCAGCCAAGCGACCGCTAGCTCCTACAATGAGCAGTTCTTC. It yields the protein CASSQATASSYNEQFF.

About this clone: The sample holds other DNA sequences that translate to the same CDR3. This chain connects TRBV29-1 to TRBJ2-3, with D possibly TRBD2 on 6 matching bases. Germline V gives CDR1 SQVTM, CDR2 ANQGSEA. Between the trimmed V and J ends, which lost 1 base and 1 base, there was a span of 9 bases. The CDR3 runs 14 residues. The CDR3 DNA follows: TGCAGCGTTGAAGCGGGAGAGGGCACAGATACGCAGTATTTT. Its protein is CSVEAGEGTDTQYF.

The chain recombines TRBV7-7 with TRBJ1-1; TRBD1 agrees at 7 bases. The CDR3 is 17 residues long. Germline CDR1 reads SSHAT; CDR2 reads FNYEAQ (reference sequence). The DNA of the CDR3 is TGTGCTAGGAATCTTACCCCTTCCAGGGGGGTGTGCACTGAAGCTTTCTTT. The encoded protein is CARNLTPSRGVCTEAFF.

This sequence joins TRBV6-6 and TRBJ2-7; 9 bases are a match to TRBD1. The junction had 6 bases not matched to a gene; V was cut back by 0 bases and J by 3 bases. The CDR3 is 16 residues long. The V gene's germline CDR1 is MNHNY and CDR2 SVGAGI (reference sequence). CDR3 DNA sequence: TGTGCCAGCAGTTACTCGTGGGACAGGGATGTCTACGAGCAGTACTTC. It codes for CASSYSWDRDVYEQYF.